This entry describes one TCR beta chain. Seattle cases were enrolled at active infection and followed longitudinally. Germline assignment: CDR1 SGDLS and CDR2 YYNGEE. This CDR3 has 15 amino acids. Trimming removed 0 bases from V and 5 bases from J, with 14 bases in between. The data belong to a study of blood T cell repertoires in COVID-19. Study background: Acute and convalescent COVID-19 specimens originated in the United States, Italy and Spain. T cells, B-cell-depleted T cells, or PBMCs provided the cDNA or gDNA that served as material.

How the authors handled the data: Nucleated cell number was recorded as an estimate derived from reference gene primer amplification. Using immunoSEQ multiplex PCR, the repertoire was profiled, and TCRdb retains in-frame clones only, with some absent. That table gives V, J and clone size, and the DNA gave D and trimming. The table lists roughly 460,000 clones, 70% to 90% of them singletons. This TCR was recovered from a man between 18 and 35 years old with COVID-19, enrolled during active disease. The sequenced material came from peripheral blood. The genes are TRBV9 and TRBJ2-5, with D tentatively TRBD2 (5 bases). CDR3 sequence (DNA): TGTGCCAGCAGCGTAGAGCCGTCAACTAGGGAGACCCAGTACTTC. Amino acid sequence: CASSVEPSTRETQYF.